This TCR beta chain emerged from a study of T cell repertoires in cytomegalovirus infection. On the study more broadly: Indications of both CMV infection and matching HLA type were provided by public TCR beta signatures.

This clonotype was seen repeatedly, ten times or more. Its antigen is as yet unknown. TCRdb fed the reads into MiXCR, producing one record per CDR3 protein. Altogether fewer than 950,000 distinct CDR3 sequences are present, 32% being singletons, with the ten largest covering roughly 12%. The clonotype originates from a human donor in good health (CMV status not recorded). Some clones in this sample may be carry-over from other donors' samples. The sample here was cultured CD8+ T cells from PBMCs, taken from culture after CMV antigen stimulation.

CDR3 loop: CASSLQGFYGYTF. The CDR3 coding sequence is TGTGCCAGCAGCTTGCAGGGTTTCTATGGCTACACCTTC. The chain employs TRBV5-6 and TRBJ1-2; tentative D call: TRBD1 (5 bases). CDR3 size: 13 residues. CDR1 and CDR2 from the germline V gene are SGHDT and YYEEEE. V lost 1 base and J lost 4, with 8 bases in between.